These 19 T cell receptor beta chains share one sample of origin, sequenced in a study of cytomegalovirus exposure and HLA in healthy donors. A multiplex PCR was run with 60 Vbeta primers and 13 Jbeta primers. Using immunoSEQ multiplex PCR, the repertoire was profiled, and TCRdb retains in-frame clones only, with some absent. The sample lists 100,000 to 150,000 clones, about two thirds occurring once. Source material: PBMCs. Receptors were obtained from a man aged 25-40 years in good health and CMV-seronegative.

The rearrangement links TRBV5-4 to TRBJ2-1; 7 nucleotides match TRBD1. V shed 6 bases and J 1 base; nucleotides not matched to a gene: 7. Germline assignment: CDR1 SGHNT and CDR2 YYREEE (reference sequence). This CDR3 has 15 amino acids. The CDR3 here is CASTNFRGSYNEQFF. In DNA, the CDR3 is TGTGCCAGCACCAACTTCAGGGGGTCCTACAATGAGCAGTTCTTC. Drawing the rest from reference TRBV5-4 and TRBJ2-1, the complete variable domain is ETGVTQSPTHLIKTRGQQVTLRCSSQSGHNTVSWYQQALGQGPQFIFQYYREEENGRGNFPPRFSGLQFPNYSSELNVNALELDDSALYLCASTNFRGSYNEQFFGPGTRLTVL.

The gene calls are TRBV27 and TRBJ1-2; a weak D match, TRBD1 (5 bases). The germline V gene has CDR1 MNHEY and CDR2 SMNVEV (reference sequence). The CDR3 is 13 residues long. Trimming stripped 3 bases from V and 4 bases from J, with 9 bases between. The CDR3 protein is CASSFGAGYGYTF. The CDR3 nucleotides are TGTGCCAGCAGTTTTGGGGCCGGCTATGGCTACACCTTC.

The V call is TRBV19, the J call TRBJ2-1, with 11 bases matching TRBD2. J was trimmed by 5 bases and V by 5 bases; bases with no gene match: 8. This CDR3 is built from 16 residues. CDR1 LNHDA and CDR2 SQIVND come from the germline V gene (reference sequence). CDR3 in DNA: TGTGCCAGTAGTTTGACTAGCGGGGATTTAAACAATGAGCAGTTCTTC. Amino acids: CASSLTSGDLNNEQFF. Together with reference TRBV19 and TRBJ2-1, the CDR3 gives the full variable domain: DGGITQSPKYLFRKEGQNVTLSCEQNLNHDAMYWYRQDPGQGLRLIYYSQIVNDFQKGDIAEGYSVSREKKESFPLTVTSAQKNPTAFYLCASSLTSGDLNNEQFFGPGTRLTVL.

The chain uses TRBV9 and TRBJ2-7; 8 bases align to TRBD2. The germline V gene has CDR1 SGDLS and CDR2 YYNGEE. After removal of 3 bases from V and 4 bases from J, the junction contained 9 bases not matched to a gene. This CDR3 has 15 residues. CDR3 in DNA: TGTGCCAGCAGCGGGGCGGGGGGACCCCGGTACGAGCAGTACTTC. Protein: CASSGAGGPRYEQYF.

This chain links TRBV27 with TRBJ1-2; 10 nucleotides match TRBD1. The length of the CDR3 is 13 residues. V gave up 8 bases and J gave up 4 bases; unmatched junction bases: 4. Germline-derived CDR1 and CDR2 are MNHEY and SMNVEV (reference sequence). CDR3 loop: CASATGGGYGYTF. The CDR3 DNA follows: TGTGCCAGCGCGACAGGGGGCGGCTATGGCTACACCTTC.

V and J are TRBV7-9 and TRBJ1-4; weak D call: TRBD1 (5 bases). V dropped 1 base and J dropped 2 bases, with 8 bases sitting between them. The CDR3 covers 15 residues. From germline, CDR1 is SEHNR and CDR2 FQNEAQ (reference sequence). The CDR3 coding sequence is TGTGCCAGCAGCTTAGGGCAGGGCACTAATGAAAAACTGTTTTTT. Protein sequence: CASSLGQGTNEKLFF. The entire variable domain, with the rest obtained from reference TRBV7-9 and TRBJ1-4, is as follows: DTGVSQNPRHKITKRGQNVTFRCDPISEHNRLYWYRQTLGQGPEFLTYFQNEAQLEKSRLLSDRFSAERPKGSFSTLEIQRTEQGDSAMYLCASSLGQGTNEKLFFGSGTQLSVL.

This clone was detected only once. The V gene is TRBV4-1, the J gene TRBJ2-7; the D gene is possibly TRBD1 (6 bases). The CDR3 runs 17 residues. Trimming stripped 0 bases from V and 1 base from J, with 16 bases between. Per germline, CDR1 MGHRA and CDR2 YSYEKL. For the CDR3, the DNA is TGCGCCAGCAGCCAAGAAAAGGCGACAGGTCTTTCCTACGAGCAGTACTTC. Protein product: CASSQEKATGLSYEQYF.

This clone was picked up a small number of times. The chain combines TRBV10-3 with TRBJ2-7, with TRBD1 matching 10 bases. V shed 6 bases, J shed 0 bases, and the junction held 8 bases outside the gene matches. The CDR3 covers 16 residues. Germline loops: CDR1 ENHRY, CDR2 SYGVKD. In DNA form, the CDR3 reads TGTGCCATCAGCGATCCGGGACAGGGGTCCTCCTACGAGCAGTACTTC. Its translation is CAISDPGQGSSYEQYF.

This clone was counted only a few times. V gene TRBV28 combines with J gene TRBJ1-1, with a possible D match to TRBD1 (5 bases). In germline, CDR1 is MDHEN, CDR2 SYDVKM. This CDR3 contains 15 residues. Trimming removed 5 bases from V and 5 bases from J, with 18 bases in between. Written as DNA, the CDR3 is TGTGCCAGCAGTCCCGGTGGTGGGGGAGGGACTGAAGCTTTCTTT. Translating gives CASSPGGGGGTEAFF. The variable domain in full, with the rest retrieved from reference TRBV28 and TRBJ1-1, is DVKVTQSSRYLVKRTGEKVFLECVQDMDHENMFWYRQDPGLGLRLIYFSYDVKMKEKGDIPEGYSVSREKKERFSLILESASTNQTSMYLCASSPGGGGGTEAFFGQGTRLTVV.

V and J are TRBV6-6 and TRBJ1-1; D gene uncertain. This CDR3 spans 15 amino acids. The V gene's germline CDR1 is MNHNY and CDR2 SVGAGI (reference sequence). Trimming stripped 2 bases from V and 7 bases from J, with 17 bases between. CDR3 in DNA: TGTGCCAGCAGTTACCAATCTTTAGGCGGACTTGAAGCTTTCTTT. Its protein product is CASSYQSLGGLEAFF.

The chain carries TRBV5-5 and TRBJ2-5; TRBD1 agrees at 7 bases. Germline V CDR1 and CDR2: SGHKS, YYEKEE (reference sequence). The CDR3 is made up of 15 amino acids. V lost 4 bases and J lost 4; bases outside the gene matches: 10. The DNA for the CDR3 is TGTGCCAGCAGCACCGAGACAGGGTATGGAGAGACCCAGTACTTC. Translation: CASSTETGYGETQYF. The whole variable domain, remainder taken from reference TRBV5-5 and TRBJ2-5, is DAGVTQSPTHLIKTRGQQVTLRCSPISGHKSVSWYQQVLGQGPQFIFQYYEKEERGRGNFPDRFSARQFPNYSSELNVNALLLGDSALYLCASSTETGYGETQYFGPGTRLLVL.

This chain links TRBV7-8 with TRBJ1-6; D is unresolved. The CDR3 totals 13 residues. CDR1 is SGHVS, CDR2 FQNEAQ, per germline. V gave up 0 bases and J gave up 6 bases, with 3 bases separating them. CDR3 coding DNA: TGTGCCAGCAGCTTAGCTCGTAATTCACCCCTCCACTTT. The encoded protein is CASSLARNSPLHF.

This rearrangement joins TRBV30 to TRBJ1-1, with D uncertain. This CDR3 is built from 13 residues. Germline CDR1 reads GTSNPN; CDR2 reads SVGIG (reference sequence). With 3 bases removed from V and 0 bases from J, the gap between germline ends came to 8 bases. CDR3 bases: TGTGCCTGGAGCTTTAATGTGAACACTGAAGCTTTCTTT. Translation gives CAWSFNVNTEAFF.

About this clone itself: At one boundary the junction diverges from the germline segment, which might be a read error. V is TRBV7-9 and J is TRBJ2-5; tentative D call: TRBD1 (6 bases). Germline loops: CDR1 SEHNR, CDR2 FQNEAQ (reference sequence). The CDR3 consists of 15 residues. The DNA for the CDR3 is TGTTCCAGCAGCCACCGCCGACAGGTCCCAGAGACCCAGTACTTC. This translates into CSSSHRRQVPETQYF.

The chain is built from TRBV5-1 and TRBJ1-3; D perhaps matches TRBD1 (5 bases). The germline CDR1 and CDR2 sequences are SGHRS and YFSETQ. The CDR3 runs to 14 residues. V shed 0 bases and J shed 4 bases, with 8 bases lying between them. The CDR3 coding sequence is TGCGCCAGCAGCTTGGTAGGGGTAGGAAACACCATATATTTT. Protein: CASSLVGVGNTIYF.

This chain uses TRBV6-1 with TRBJ1-1; 7 bases map to TRBD1. Trimming removed 3 bases from V and 0 bases from J; junction bases left unmatched: 7. This CDR3 has 16 residues. CDR1 is MNHNS and CDR2 is SASEGT in the germline V gene. CDR3 residues: CASSEIWTGMNTEAFF. DNA for the CDR3: TGTGCCAGCAGTGAGATCTGGACAGGAATGAACACTGAAGCTTTCTTT.

The genes are TRBV5-1 and TRBJ1-2; weak D call: TRBD1 (5 bases). This CDR3 contains 14 residues. Trimming took 0 bases from V and 1 from J, leaving 7 bases between them. CDR1 SGHRS and CDR2 YFSETQ come from the germline V gene. The DNA of the CDR3 is TGCGCCAGCAGCTTGGGACAGAATAACTATGGCTACACCTTC. Translation: CASSLGQNNYGYTF.

The J gene is TRBJ2-2, the V gene TRBV7-9; D perhaps matches TRBD1 (5 bases). Germline-derived CDR1 and CDR2 are SEHNR and FQNEAQ (reference sequence). The CDR3 spans 17 residues. The ends were cut back, 3 bases at V and 4 bases at J, with 18 bases in the middle. The CDR3 reads CASSLQGNTIVTGELFF. The DNA of the CDR3 is TGTGCCAGCAGCTTGCAGGGCAATACCATCGTCACCGGGGAGCTGTTTTTT. Combining the CDR3 with reference TRBV7-9 and TRBJ2-2 gives the whole variable domain DTGVSQNPRHKITKRGQNVTFRCDPISEHNRLYWYRQTLGQGPEFLTYFQNEAQLEKSRLLSDRFSAERPKGSFSTLEIQRTEQGDSAMYLCASSLQGNTIVTGELFFGEGSRLTVL.

The chain links TRBV28 to TRBJ1-6; 10 bases match TRBD1. This CDR3 has 19 amino acids. Germline CDR1 reads MDHEN; CDR2 reads SYDVKM. With V trimmed by 3 bases and J by 1 base, 9 bases remained unmatched. CDR3 bases: TGTGCCAGCAGTTTTGCCCCGGACAGGGGGATTTCCTATAATTCACCCCTCCACTTT. Translated: CASSFAPDRGISYNSPLHF.